The T cell receptor (beta chain) under discussion was sequenced for a study of cytomegalovirus exposure and HLA in healthy donors. The ends lost 6 bases at V and 5 bases at J; junction bases unmatched: 9. Germline V gene data show CDR1 as SQVTM and CDR2 as ANQGSEA. The CDR3 runs to 13 residues. There are a few counts of this clone. No antigen is known for it. The PCR contained 60 Vbeta and 13 Jbeta primers. Profiled with immunoSEQ multiplex PCR; TCRdb holds only in-frame clones, not every one. This sample has over 70,000 clones, with 75% to 85% found just once. The study, taken as a whole, reports: Presence/absence analysis assumed near-uniform sequencing depth across donors. Rarity marked most TCR sequences, yet some public TCRs occurred in many donors. Reported performance of the classifier showed diagnosis of cytomegalovirus status with high specificity and sensitivity. In a later analysis, TCR beta V- and J-gene trimming was associated with a missense DCLRE1C variant.

The sample taken for sequencing was PBMCs. This TCR derives from a man aged 50 to 60 in good health and CMV-seropositive. The rearrangement uses TRBV29-1 and TRBJ2-5; 7 bases map to TRBD1. The CDR3 nucleotides are TGCAGCGTCGGACAGGTGAGGTCGGAGACCCAGTACTTC. Translating gives CSVGQVRSETQYF.